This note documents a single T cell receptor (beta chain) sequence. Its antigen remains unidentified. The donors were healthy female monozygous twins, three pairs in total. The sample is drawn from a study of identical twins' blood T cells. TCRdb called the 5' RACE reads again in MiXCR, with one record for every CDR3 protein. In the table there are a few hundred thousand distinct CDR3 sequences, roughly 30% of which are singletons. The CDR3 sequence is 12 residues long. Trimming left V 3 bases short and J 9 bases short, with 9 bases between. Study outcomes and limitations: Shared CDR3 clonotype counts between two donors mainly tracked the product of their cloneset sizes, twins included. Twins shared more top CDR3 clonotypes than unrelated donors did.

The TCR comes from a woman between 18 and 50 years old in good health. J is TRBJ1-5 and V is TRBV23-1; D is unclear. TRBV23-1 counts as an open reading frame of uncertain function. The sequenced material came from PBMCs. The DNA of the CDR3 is TGCGCCAGCAGTCATGGGATTCGGCCCCAGCATTTT. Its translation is CASSHGIRPQHF.